This TCR beta chain was retrieved from a study of cytomegalovirus exposure and HLA in healthy donors. PCR amplification relied on 60 Vbeta primers (plus 13 Jbeta primers). TCRdb keeps only in-frame clones here, not all; method: immunoSEQ multiplex PCR. Among more than 150,000 clones listed, around 77% were seen once. This CDR3 region has 13 residues. Germline assignment: CDR1 MNHEY and CDR2 SMNVEV (reference sequence). The germline V and J ends were trimmed by 5 bases and 6 bases, with 13 bases remaining between them. The material sequenced was PBMCs. This sequence originates from a woman between 25 and 40 years old in good health and CMV-seronegative. This chain links TRBV27 with TRBJ1-1; no definite D call. The CDR3 protein is CASSVVQRSEAFF. Here the CDR3 DNA reads TGTGCCAGCAGTGTAGTACAGCGGTCTGAAGCTTTCTTT.